The rows below give T cell receptor beta chains drawn from one sample of a study of blood T cell repertoires in COVID-19. Sequencing used immunoSEQ multiplex PCR; TCRdb keeps in-frame clones, though not all of them. This table has approximately 160,000 clones, approximately 83% appearing once. Sequences were obtained from peripheral blood. Receptors originate from a woman aged 60-75 years with acute or convalescent COVID-19. CDR3s include the opening cysteine and the closing phenylalanine or tryptophan. The order of the fields is J gene, D gene, clone size, V gene, CDR3 protein, CDR3 DNA. A D gene is named only where the DNA matches it firmly. The size field is filled for only some rows; it gives once, few, many or a size class.

TRBJ1-3 | TRBD1 | - | TRBV4-1 | CASSQDVNRGPIYF | TGCGCCAGCAGCCAAGACGTAAACAGGGGGCCCATATATTTT
TRBJ1-5 | - | - | TRBV7-9 | CASSSLNQPQHF | TGTGCCAGCAGCTCTCTCAATCAGCCCCAGCATTTT
TRBJ2-3 | - | - | TRBV5-1 | CASMRGYTDTQYF | TGCGCCAGCATGAGGGGGTACACAGATACGCAGTATTTT
TRBJ1-5 | - | once | TRBV7-2 | CASSEWQGFNQPQHF | TGTGCCAGCAGTGAGTGGCAGGGATTCAATCAGCCCCAGCATTTT
TRBJ2-1 | - | - | TRBV30 | CAWSREIGVHNEQFF | TGTGCCTGGAGTCGCGAAATAGGGGTCCACAATGAGCAGTTCTTC
TRBJ2-3 | - | - | TRBV10-1 | CASQREDTDTQYF | TGCGCCAGTCAGAGGGAGGATACAGATACGCAGTATTTT
TRBJ1-5 | - | - | TRBV30 | CAWSVAGLTNQPQHF | TGTGCCTGGAGTGTGGCGGGACTGACCAATCAGCCCCAGCATTTT
TRBJ1-1 | TRBD1 | - | TRBV10-3 | CAISVTGGANTEAFF | TGTGCCATCAGTGTTACAGGGGGGGCAAACACTGAAGCTTTCTTT
TRBJ2-5 | TRBD2 | - | TRBV7-2 | CASSSGLKETQYF | TGTGCCAGCAGCTCGGGACTAAAAGAGACCCAGTACTTC
TRBJ2-7 | - | once | TRBV7-2 | CASSLTGQGVQYF | TGTGCCAGCAGCTTAACGGGACAAGGTGTGCAGTACTTC
TRBJ1-5 | - | - | TRBV5-6 | CASSLGGHGNQPQHF | TGTGCCAGCAGCTTGGGGGGGCACGGCAATCAGCCCCAGCATTTT
TRBJ1-4 | - | - | TRBV3-1/TRBV3-2 | CASSQDGQTSNEKLFF | TGTGCCAGCAGCCAAGATGGACAGACCTCTAATGAAAAACTGTTTTTT
TRBJ1-4 | TRBD1 | - | TRBV5-6 | CASSSDRGRVLANEKLFF | TGTGCCAGCAGCTCGGACAGGGGGCGAGTTTTGGCTAATGAAAAACTGTTTTTT
TRBJ1-1 | - | - | TRBV12-3/TRBV12-4 | CASREGGPGEAFF | TGTGCCAGCCGTGAGGGGGGGCCGGGGGAAGCTTTCTTT
TRBJ2-7 | TRBD1 | once | TRBV9 | CASSVEGQFSYEQYF | TGTGCCAGCAGCGTAGAGGGACAGTTCTCCTACGAGCAGTACTTC
TRBJ1-5 | - | - | TRBV7-2 | CASSFWGRGDNQPQHF | TGTGCCAGCAGCTTCTGGGGGCGAGGGGACAATCAGCCCCAGCATTTT
TRBJ1-2 | - | once | TRBV11-2 | CASSARDYGYTF | TGTGCCAGCAGCGCCAGGGACTATGGCTACACCTTC
TRBJ2-5 | TRBD2 | - | TRBV9 | CASSPHDGEGETQYF | TGTGCCAGCAGCCCCCATGACGGGGAGGGAGAGACCCAGTACTTC
TRBJ2-2 | - | once | TRBV27 | CASLRAGGELFF | TGTGCCAGCCTTCGGGCGGGCGGGGAGCTGTTTTTT
TRBJ1-2 | - | - | TRBV18 | CASSPAALANYGYTF | TGTGCCAGCTCACCAGCTGCATTAGCTAACTATGGCTACACCTTC
TRBJ1-1 | TRBD1 | - | TRBV7-2 | CASSSPDRGRETEAFF | TGTGCCAGCAGCTCCCCGGACAGGGGGCGGGAGACTGAAGCTTTCTTT
TRBJ2-7 | - | once | TRBV13 | CASSLQGFYEQYF | TGTGCCAGCAGCTTGCAGGGGTTCTACGAGCAGTACTTC
TRBJ2-5 | TRBD2 | - | TRBV27 | CASSLFGQVSGGAETQYF | TGTGCCAGCAGTTTATTCGGACAGGTAAGCGGGGGGGCAGAGACCCAGTACTTC
TRBJ2-7 | - | - | TRBV5-6 | CASSSGQGGNEQYF | TGTGCCAGCAGCTCCGGACAGGGAGGGAACGAGCAGTACTTC
TRBJ1-2 | - | - | TRBV13 | CASSLGVGGYTF | TGTGCCAGCAGCTTAGGAGTCGGTGGCTACACCTTC
TRBJ2-7 | TRBD2 | once | TRBV7-6 | CASATATSGGAFEQYF | TGTGCCAGCGCCACAGCTACTAGCGGGGGTGCGTTTGAGCAGTACTTC
TRBJ2-4 | TRBD1 | - | TRBV27 | CASSPRIQGDKNIQYF | TGTGCCAGCAGTCCCCGTATACAGGGGGACAAAAACATTCAGTACTTC
TRBJ2-3 | - | - | TRBV19 | CASRNRAVTSTDTQYF | TGTGCCAGTAGGAACAGGGCGGTTACTAGCACAGATACGCAGTATTTT
TRBJ2-1 | - | - | TRBV18 | CASSRSQGESNEQFF | TGTGCCAGCTCCCGATCACAGGGCGAAAGCAATGAGCAGTTCTTC
TRBJ1-2 | TRBD1 | - | TRBV19 | CASSRGQGWDVYGYTF | TGTGCCAGTAGTAGAGGACAGGGGTGGGATGTCTATGGCTACACCTTC
TRBJ1-2 | - | - | TRBV18 | CASSQAMEGIYGYTF | TGTGCCAGCTCCCAAGCTATGGAGGGGATCTATGGCTACACCTTC
TRBJ1-4 | - | - | TRBV4-3 | CASSPRQTTNEKLFF | TGCGCCAGCAGCCCCCGACAGACAACTAATGAAAAACTGTTTTTT
TRBJ2-7 | - | - | TRBV5-1 | CASSFTTEYF | TGCGCCAGCAGCTTCACGACTGAGTACTTC
TRBJ1-2 | - | - | TRBV6-5 | CASRPEAPGGYTF | TGTGCCAGCAGGCCAGAAGCCCCCGGGGGCTACACCTTC
TRBJ2-7 | TRBD2 | - | TRBV24-1 | CATSESSGEGLYEQYF | TGTGCCACCTCCGAGTCTAGCGGGGAAGGCCTCTACGAGCAGTACTTC
TRBJ1-2 | TRBD1 | - | TRBV12-3/TRBV12-4 | CASRPTGDYGYTF | TGTGCCAGCAGACCTACAGGGGACTATGGCTACACCTTC
TRBJ2-7 | - | few | TRBV4-1 | CASSQTREEQYF | TGCGCCAGCAGCCAGACAAGGGAGGAGCAGTACTTC
TRBJ1-6 | - | - | TRBV25-1 | CASSRNSPLHF | TGTGCCAGCAGTCGGAATTCACCCCTCCACTTT
TRBJ2-3 | - | - | TRBV4-1 | CASSQVGGVASNTDTQYF | TGCGCCAGCAGCCAAGTCGGAGGGGTAGCGTCTAACACAGATACGCAGTATTTT
TRBJ2-7 | TRBD1 | - | TRBV11-2 | CASSLYRGAYEQYF | TGTGCCAGCAGCTTATACAGGGGGGCCTACGAGCAGTACTTC
TRBJ1-2 | - | - | TRBV27 | CASSLSPTVYGYTF | TGTGCCAGCAGTTTAAGTCCCACGGTCTATGGCTACACCTTC
TRBJ1-4 | - | - | TRBV28 | CASSFSGEKLFF | TGTGCCAGCAGTTTTTCGGGGGAAAAACTGTTTTTT
TRBJ2-7 | TRBD1 | - | TRBV6-2/TRBV6-3 | CASRYRGRTYEQYF | TGTGCCAGCAGGTACAGGGGGAGAACCTACGAGCAGTACTTC
TRBJ2-2 | TRBD2 | - | TRBV7-9 | CATLSGGNTGELFF | TGTGCCACCTTAAGCGGGGGGAACACCGGGGAGCTGTTTTTT
TRBJ2-2 | TRBD1 | - | TRBV4-3 | CASSRVQGAWNTGELFF | TGCGCCAGCAGCCGGGTACAGGGGGCTTGGAACACCGGGGAGCTGTTTTTT
TRBJ2-2 | TRBD1 | once | TRBV5-8 | CASSFDRGQLTGELFF | TGTGCCAGCAGCTTTGACAGGGGGCAGCTCACCGGGGAGCTGTTTTTT
TRBJ2-5 | TRBD2 | - | TRBV7-2 | CASSLGLAGGQETQYF | TGTGCCAGCAGCTTAGGACTAGCGGGGGGTCAAGAGACCCAGTACTTC
TRBJ1-4 | - | - | TRBV19 | CASSMRGEKLFF | TGTGCCAGTAGTATGCGGGGTGAAAAACTGTTTTTT
TRBJ1-1 | - | - | TRBV6-1 | CASSEPPTYNTEAFF | TGTGCCAGCAGTGAACCTCCGACATACAACACTGAAGCTTTCTTT
TRBJ1-1 | - | once | TRBV3-1/TRBV3-2 | CASSQDFPGGTVSTEAFF | TGTGCCAGCAGCCAAGATTTCCCGGGGGGGACGGTGAGCACTGAAGCTTTCTTT
TRBJ2-3 | TRBD2 | - | TRBV19 | CASSIGLAGGTDTQYF | TGTGCCAGTAGTATTGGGCTAGCGGGGGGAACAGATACGCAGTATTTT
TRBJ2-6 | - | - | TRBV2 | CASSGQGRLLGSGANVLTF | TGTGCCAGCAGTGGGCAGGGTAGACTTCTAGGATCTGGGGCCAACGTCCTGACTTTC
TRBJ1-2 | - | - | TRBV3-1/TRBV3-2 | CASSLSIKTGHGYTF | TGTGCCAGCAGCCTTTCGATTAAAACTGGGCATGGCTACACCTTC
TRBJ2-5 | TRBD2 | - | TRBV4-2 | CASSPLTSGGETQYF | TGTGCCAGCAGCCCCCTGACTAGCGGGGGGGAGACCCAGTACTTC
TRBJ2-5 | TRBD2 | - | TRBV5-1 | CASSYLAGVGETQYF | TGCGCCAGCAGCTACCTAGCGGGGGTTGGGGAGACCCAGTACTTC
TRBJ1-3 | - | once | TRBV13 | CASSLPPAGNTIYF | TGTGCCAGCAGCTTACCCCCAGCTGGAAACACCATATATTTT
TRBJ1-1 | TRBD1 | - | TRBV3-1/TRBV3-2 | CASSQVRTGDGAFF | TGTGCCAGCAGCCAAGTAAGGACAGGGGACGGGGCTTTCTTT